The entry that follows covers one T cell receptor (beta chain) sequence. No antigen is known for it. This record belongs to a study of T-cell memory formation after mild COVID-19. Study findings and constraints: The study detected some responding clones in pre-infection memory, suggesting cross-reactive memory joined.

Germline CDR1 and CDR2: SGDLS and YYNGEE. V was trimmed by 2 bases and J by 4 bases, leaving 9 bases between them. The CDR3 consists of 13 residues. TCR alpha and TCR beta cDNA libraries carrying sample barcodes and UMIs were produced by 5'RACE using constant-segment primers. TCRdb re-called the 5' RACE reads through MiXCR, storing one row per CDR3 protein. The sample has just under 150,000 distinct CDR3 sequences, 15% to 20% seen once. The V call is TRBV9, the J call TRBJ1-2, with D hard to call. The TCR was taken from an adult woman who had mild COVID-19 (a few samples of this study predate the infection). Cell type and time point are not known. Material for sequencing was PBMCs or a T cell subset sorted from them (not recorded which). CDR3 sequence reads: CASSVEEGYGYTF. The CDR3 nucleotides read TGTGCCAGCAGCGTTGAAGAGGGCTATGGCTACACCTTC.